A single sample is the source of the 8 T cell receptor beta chains below, sequenced in a study of long-term antiretroviral therapy in people with HIV. The authors ran the immunoSEQ assay, v3.0, at survey level. The protocol was immunoSEQ multiplex PCR, while the TCRdb copy is restricted to in-frame clones and leaves out a portion. The sample has tens of thousands of clones, 70% to 85% seen once; the top ten hold about 2.3%. Sequenced material: unsorted PBMCs, taken 3 years after starting antiretroviral therapy. These receptors were obtained from a man aged 45 to 65 with HIV.

The rearrangement links TRBV4-3 to TRBJ2-5, with a tentative D call TRBD2 (6 bases). Germline V gene data show CDR1 as LGHNA and CDR2 as YSLEER. Trimming shortened V by 8 bases and J by 4 bases, and 14 bases separated the two germline ends. CDR3 length: 13 amino acids. The CDR3 sequence is CASSQGAGETQYF. In DNA form, the CDR3 reads TGCGCCAGCTCTCAAGGAGCGGGAGAGACCCAGTACTTC.

The rearrangement joins TRBV27 to TRBJ2-1; no definite D call. Germline CDR1 is MNHEY and CDR2 is SMNVEV (reference sequence). The CDR3 length is 11 residues. Trimming took 3 bases from V and 11 from J, leaving 8 bases between them. The CDR3 is CASSFGTQQFF. CDR3 nucleotide sequence: TGTGCCAGCAGTTTTGGAACCCAGCAGTTCTTC.

J is TRBJ2-7 and V is TRBV19; 12 bases map to TRBD2. J lost 4 bases, V lost 3 bases, and 10 bases had no gene match. The germline gives CDR1 LNHDA, CDR2 SQIVND (reference sequence). This CDR3 contains 17 residues. CDR3 region: CASSMRVLAGGEYEQYF. DNA for the CDR3: TGTGCCAGTAGTATGAGGGTCCTAGCGGGAGGGGAGTACGAGCAGTACTTC.

This chain uses TRBV7-9 with TRBJ1-1; the D is unclear. The CDR3 has 13 amino acids. The germline V gene encodes CDR1 SEHNR and CDR2 FQNEAQ (reference sequence). Between the trimmed V and J ends, which lost 1 base and 1 base, there was a span of 4 bases. The CDR3, as DNA: TGTGCCAGCAGCTTAGAACCGAACACTGAAGCTTTCTTT. Residues: CASSLEPNTEAFF.

This chain links TRBV28 with TRBJ1-1; no definite D call. Per the germline V gene, CDR1 is MDHEN and CDR2 is SYDVKM. The CDR3 runs to 13 residues. V was clipped by 7 bases and J by 0 bases, with 9 bases between them. CDR3 DNA sequence: TGTGCCAGCACCACCCCAATGAACACTGAAGCTTTCTTT. This gives the protein CASTTPMNTEAFF.

This chain joins TRBV18 and TRBJ2-2, with a weak D call TRBD1 (6 bases). Germline assignment: CDR1 KGHSH and CDR2 LQKENI. Trimming stripped 6 bases from V and 2 bases from J, with 10 bases between. The CDR3 runs to 14 residues. As DNA, the CDR3 is TGTGCCAGCTCTGGACAGACCAACACCGGGGAGCTGTTTTTT. Residues: CASSGQTNTGELFF. Complete variable domain (other parts from reference TRBV18 and TRBJ2-2): NAGVMQNPRHLVRRRGQEARLRCSPMKGHSHVYWYRQLPEEGLKFMVYLQKENIIDESGMPKERFSAEFPKEGPSILRIQQVVRGDSAAYFCASSGQTNTGELFFGEGSRLTVL.

The chain carries TRBV7-9 and TRBJ2-1; D perhaps matches TRBD1 (6 bases). The V end lost 1 base, the J end lost 0 bases, and 10 bases lay between the germline ends. This CDR3 contains 16 residues. CDR1 and CDR2 (germline): SEHNR, FQNEAQ (reference sequence). CDR3 sequence (DNA): TGTGCCAGCAGCTTAGGAACAGGGAGCTCCTACAATGAGCAGTTCTTC. Translating gives CASSLGTGSSYNEQFF.

The J gene is TRBJ2-1, the V gene TRBV25-1, with a tentative D call TRBD1 (6 bases). Germline V gives CDR1 MGHDK, CDR2 SYGVNS. This CDR3 spans 16 amino acids. Trimming removed 2 bases from V and 3 bases from J, with 14 bases in between. The CDR3 DNA reads TGTGCCAGCAGTGAACTGGCAGGGGAAGGCTACAATGAGCAGTTCTTC. This codes for CASSELAGEGYNEQFF.